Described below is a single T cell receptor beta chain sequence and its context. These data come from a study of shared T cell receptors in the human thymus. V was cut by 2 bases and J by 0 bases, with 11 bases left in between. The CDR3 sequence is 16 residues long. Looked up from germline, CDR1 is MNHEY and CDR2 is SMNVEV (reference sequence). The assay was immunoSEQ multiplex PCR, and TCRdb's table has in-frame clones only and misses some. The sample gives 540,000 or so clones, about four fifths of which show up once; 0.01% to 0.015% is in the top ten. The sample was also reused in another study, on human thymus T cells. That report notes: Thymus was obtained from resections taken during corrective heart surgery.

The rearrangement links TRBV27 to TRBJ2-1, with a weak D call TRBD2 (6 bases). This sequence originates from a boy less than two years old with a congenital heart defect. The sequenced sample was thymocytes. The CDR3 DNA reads TGTGCCAGCAGTTTAAGGGACTCGCACTCCTACAATGAGCAGTTCTTC. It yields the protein CASSLRDSHSYNEQFF.